One sample yielded the 19 T cell receptor beta chains listed below, sequenced in a study of beta chain features in type 1 diabetes. The sequenced template was cDNA made from the entire isolated RNA. The table came from immunoSEQ multiplex PCR; TCRdb's copy has only in-frame clones and leaves some out. The table has 250,000 to 300,000 clones, about 7.8% seen once. The sequenced material came from central memory CD4+ T cells from blood. The receptors stem from a woman aged 18-29 years in good health.

The J gene is TRBJ1-2, the V gene TRBV11-2; the D gene is possibly TRBD1 (6 bases). CDR1 is SGHAT and CDR2 is FQNNGV in the germline V gene. The CDR3 totals 14 residues. Trimming took 4 bases from V and 8 from J, leaving 17 bases between them. CDR3 region: CASSSQGTVAGYTF. In nucleotides, the CDR3 is TGTGCCAGCAGCTCCCAGGGGACGGTGGCGGGCTACACCTTC.

This clone was counted a few times. The rearrangement joins TRBV9 to TRBJ2-5, with a tentative D call TRBD2 (5 bases). CDR1 and CDR2 from the germline V gene are SGDLS and YYNGEE. V shed 0 bases and J shed 1 base, with 10 bases lying between them. The CDR3 length is 15 residues. CDR3 DNA sequence: TGTGCCAGCAGCGTAGACGGGGTACCCCAAGAGACCCAGTACTTC. As protein: CASSVDGVPQETQYF.

This clone turned up a few times. The rearrangement uses TRBV7-2 and TRBJ2-5; 7 bases match TRBD2. CDR3 length equals 15 residues. After removal of 1 base from V and 10 bases from J, the junction contained 12 bases not matched to a gene. From germline, CDR1 is SGHTA and CDR2 FQGNSA. This CDR3 reads CASSLVVARREGQYF. The CDR3 bases are TGTGCCAGCAGCTTAGTAGTGGCCCGGAGGGAGGGCCAGTACTTC.

This clone was recorded a few times. The rearrangement joins TRBV21-1 to TRBJ2-1; the table's D gene call, TRBD1, was not cross checked with the DNA. TRBV21-1 is termed a pseudogene. This CDR3 is built from 15 residues. The CDR3 reads CASSNRDRGRNEQFF. The CDR3 DNA reads as TGTGCCAGCAGCAACCGGGACAGGGGGCGCAATGAGCAGTTCTTC.

This clone has more than one count but fewer than ten. This chain links TRBV5-1 with TRBJ1-2; 9 nucleotides align to TRBD1. Trimming took 5 bases from V and 7 from J; bases not matched to a gene: 9. The CDR3 spans 14 residues. Germline CDR1 and CDR2: SGHRS and YFSETQ. CDR3: CASRDLGQGPGYTF. The CDR3, as DNA: TGCGCCAGCAGGGACTTGGGACAGGGTCCTGGCTACACCTTC. The full variable domain, with the rest looked up from reference TRBV5-1 and TRBJ1-2, is KAGVTQTPRYLIKTRGQQVTLSCSPISGHRSVSWYQQTPGQGLQFLFEYFSETQRNKGNFPGRFSGRQFSNSRSEMNVSTLELGDSALYLCASRDLGQGPGYTFGSGTRLTVV.

This clone was seen more than once but under ten times. The genes are TRBV30 and TRBJ1-3, with unresolved D. There are 15 residues in the CDR3. The V end was cut by 2 bases, the J end by 3 bases, with 14 bases between. CDR1 and CDR2 from the germline V gene are GTSNPN and SVGIG (reference sequence). CDR3 DNA: TGTGCCTGGAGTTCCGGCTTGGGTGGTGGAAACACCATATATTTT. Its protein is CAWSSGLGGGNTIYF.

V and J are TRBV9 and TRBJ2-3, with TRBD2 identical over 8 bases. This CDR3 is 16 amino acids long. J lost 4 bases, V lost 6 bases, and 13 bases had no gene match. Germline V gene sequence: CDR1 SGDLS, CDR2 YYNGEE. CDR3 region: CASTTRTSTHSDTQYF. In DNA form, the CDR3 reads TGTGCCAGCACCACTAGGACTAGCACACACTCAGATACGCAGTATTTT.

This clone has a handful of counts. The rearrangement links TRBV12-2 to TRBJ1-6. TRBV12-2 constitutes a pseudogene. This CDR3 is 16 amino acids long. The CDR3 sequence is CASRLSRLRNNSPLHF. CDR3 DNA: TGTGCAAGTCGCTTATCCAGACTTAGAAATAATTCACCCCTCCACTTT.

This clone was counted only a few times. The chain employs TRBV29-1 and TRBJ1-4; 9 bases map to TRBD1. Germline V lookup: CDR1 SQVTM, CDR2 ANQGSEA. Losses at the gene ends were 4 bases for V and 8 bases for J; bases not matched to a gene: 5. This CDR3 contains 13 residues. CDR3 DNA: TGCAGCGTTGGGGACAGGGTAGGGGAAAAACTGTTTTTT. Encoded protein: CSVGDRVGEKLFF.

This chain uses TRBV9 with TRBJ2-5; 9 bases match TRBD1. The germline CDR1 and CDR2 sequences are SGDLS and YYNGEE. Trimming at V came to 7 bases and at J to 7 bases, leaving 17 bases not matched to a gene. This CDR3 has 16 residues. CDR3 in amino acids: CASGPSWGQGEGTQYF. CDR3 nucleotides: TGTGCCAGCGGTCCATCGTGGGGACAGGGCGAGGGGACCCAGTACTTC.

The chain has TRBV6-1 and TRBJ2-3; a weak D match, TRBD1 (6 bases). Trimming removed 1 base from V and 2 bases from J, with 7 bases in between. CDR3 length: 14 amino acids. CDR1 and CDR2 from the germline V gene are MNHNS and SASEGT. As DNA, the CDR3 is TGTGCCAGCAGTGAAGGGACAGTCACAGATACGCAGTATTTT. Its protein product is CASSEGTVTDTQYF.

The chain recombines TRBV18 with TRBJ2-2; D possibly corresponds to TRBD2 (6 bases). Germline V gene data show CDR1 as KGHSH and CDR2 as LQKENI. The V gene lost 4 bases and the J gene lost 1 base, with 10 bases spanning the gap. The CDR3 loop spans 15 amino acids. CDR3: CASSQPGVNTGELFF. In DNA form, the CDR3 reads TGTGCCAGCTCACAGCCGGGGGTGAACACCGGGGAGCTGTTTTTT.

This chain connects TRBV15 to TRBJ1-5; weak D call: TRBD1 (5 bases). Germline values: CDR1 LNHNV, CDR2 YYDKDF (reference sequence). V was clipped by 0 bases and J by 7 bases, with 16 bases between them. The CDR3 consists of 16 residues. Here the CDR3 DNA reads TGTGCCACCAGCAGAGAGGGACCGACTTCAAGACAGCCCCAGCATTTT. Protein sequence: CATSREGPTSRQPQHF.

This chain connects TRBV5-6 to TRBJ1-2, with 9 bases identical to TRBD1. The J segment lost 6 bases and the V segment lost 0 bases, leaving 6 bases of the junction unmatched. Germline CDR1 and CDR2: SGHDT and YYEEEE. This CDR3 comprises 15 residues. CDR3 protein: CASSLVDRQGDGYTF. The CDR3 region has the DNA TGTGCCAGCAGCTTGGTTGACCGACAGGGGGATGGCTACACCTTC. The entire variable domain, with the rest obtained from reference TRBV5-6 and TRBJ1-2, is as follows: DAGVTQSPTHLIKTRGQQVTLRCSPKSGHDTVSWYQQALGQGPQFIFQYYEEEERQRGNFPDRFSGHQFPNYSSELNVNALLLGDSALYLCASSLVDRQGDGYTFGSGTRLTVV.

J is TRBJ2-4 and V is TRBV6-5; possibly TRBD1 for D (6 bases). Per germline, CDR1 MNHEY and CDR2 SVGAGI. The CDR3 is 14 amino acids. The V end lost 6 bases, the J end lost 2 bases, and 11 bases lay between the germline ends. The chain's CDR3 is CASRGGYTKNIQYF. The CDR3 DNA follows: TGTGCCAGCAGAGGGGGTTATACCAAAAACATTCAGTACTTC.

This clone was detected only a few times. This rearrangement joins TRBV7-2 to TRBJ1-5, with 8 bases lining up with TRBD1. The junction had 6 bases not matched to a gene; V was cut back by 2 bases and J by 6 bases. In germline, CDR1 is SGHTA, CDR2 FQGNSA. The CDR3 has 15 amino acids. The CDR3 DNA reads TGTGCCAGCAGCTTAAGGACAGGGTACGGTCAGCCCCAGCATTTT. Translating gives CASSLRTGYGQPQHF.

The table lists this clone with a few counts. V usage is TRBV9 and J usage is TRBJ1-6, with no clear D. Per germline, CDR1 SGDLS and CDR2 YYNGEE. The V end lost 4 bases, the J end lost 8 bases, and 13 bases lay between the germline ends. This CDR3 comprises 14 residues. In DNA, the CDR3 is TGTGCCAGCAGCCCCCGGACGGATCATTCACCCCTCCACTTT. Its protein product is CASSPRTDHSPLHF.

The V and J genes are TRBV2 and TRBJ1-1, with TRBD1 matching over 9 bases. The germline V gene encodes CDR1 SNHLY and CDR2 FYNNEI. CDR3 length: 14 residues. V lost 7 bases, J lost 3 bases, and 6 bases stayed unmatched. This CDR3 is CASNLDRGYTEAFF. The CDR3 DNA reads as TGTGCCAGCAACTTGGACAGGGGTTACACTGAAGCTTTCTTT. Combining the CDR3 with reference TRBV2 and TRBJ1-1 gives the whole variable domain EPEVTQTPSHQVTQMGQEVILRCVPISNHLYFYWYRQILGQKVEFLVSFYNNEISEKSEIFDDQFSVERPDGSNFTLKIRSTKLEDSAMYFCASNLDRGYTEAFFGQGTRLTVV.

This clone has just a few counts. The genes are TRBV30 and TRBJ2-4; the D gene is possibly TRBD1 (5 bases). CDR3 size: 15 residues. From germline, CDR1 is GTSNPN and CDR2 SVGIG (reference sequence). V was clipped by 0 bases and J by 0 bases, with 9 bases between them. The CDR3 is CAWSVQVKAKNIQYF. CDR3 nucleotide sequence: TGTGCCTGGAGTGTACAGGTGAAAGCCAAAAACATTCAGTACTTC.